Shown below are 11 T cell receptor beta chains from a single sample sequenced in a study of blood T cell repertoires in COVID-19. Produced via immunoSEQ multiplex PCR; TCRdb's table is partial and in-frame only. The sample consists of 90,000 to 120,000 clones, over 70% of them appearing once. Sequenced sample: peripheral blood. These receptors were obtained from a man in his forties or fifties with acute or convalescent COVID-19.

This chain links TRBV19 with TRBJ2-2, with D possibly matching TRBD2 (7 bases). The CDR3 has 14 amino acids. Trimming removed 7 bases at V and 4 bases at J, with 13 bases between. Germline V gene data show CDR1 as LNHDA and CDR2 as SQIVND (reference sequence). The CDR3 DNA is TGTGCCAGTAAAGTGGGGGGGCCCACCGGGGAGCTGTTTTTT. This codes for CASKVGGPTGELFF.

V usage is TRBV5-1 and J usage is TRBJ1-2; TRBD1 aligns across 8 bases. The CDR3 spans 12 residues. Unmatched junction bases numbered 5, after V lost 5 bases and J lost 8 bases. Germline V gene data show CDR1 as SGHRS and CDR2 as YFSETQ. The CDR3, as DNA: TGCGCCAGCAGAAGGACAGGGCTAGGCTACACCTTC. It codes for CASRRTGLGYTF.

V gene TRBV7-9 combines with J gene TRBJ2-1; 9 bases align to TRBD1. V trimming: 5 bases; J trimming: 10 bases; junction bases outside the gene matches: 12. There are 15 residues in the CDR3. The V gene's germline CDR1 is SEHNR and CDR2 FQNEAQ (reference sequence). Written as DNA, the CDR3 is TGTGCCAGCAGCCCACACCCGGGACAGGGCGGGGAGCAGTTCTTC. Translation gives CASSPHPGQGGEQFF.

The CDR3: CASSQGDRGRVREKLFF. The DNA for the CDR3 is TGTGCCAGCAGCCAAGGGGACAGGGGAAGGGTTCGTGAAAAACTGTTTTTT. The chain joins TRBV3-1 (or the pseudogene TRBV3-2) to TRBJ1-4, with 10 nucleotides matching TRBD1. J lost 7 bases, V lost 1 base, and 9 bases had no gene match. The germline V gene encodes CDR1 LGHDT and CDR2 YNNKEL (reference sequence). The CDR3 consists of 17 residues.

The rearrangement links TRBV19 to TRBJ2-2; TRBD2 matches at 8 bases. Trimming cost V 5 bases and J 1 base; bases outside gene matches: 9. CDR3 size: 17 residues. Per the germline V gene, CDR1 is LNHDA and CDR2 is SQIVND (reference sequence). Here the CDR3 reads CASSVRAGAVNTGELFF. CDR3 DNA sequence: TGTGCCAGTAGTGTGAGAGCGGGAGCGGTGAACACCGGGGAGCTGTTTTTT.

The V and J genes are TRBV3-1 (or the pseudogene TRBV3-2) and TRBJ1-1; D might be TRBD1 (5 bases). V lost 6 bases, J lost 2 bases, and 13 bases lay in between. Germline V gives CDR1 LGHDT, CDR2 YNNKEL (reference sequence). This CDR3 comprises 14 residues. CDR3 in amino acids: CASRPGGVNTEAFF. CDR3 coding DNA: TGTGCCAGCAGACCCGGGGGGGTTAACACTGAAGCTTTCTTT.

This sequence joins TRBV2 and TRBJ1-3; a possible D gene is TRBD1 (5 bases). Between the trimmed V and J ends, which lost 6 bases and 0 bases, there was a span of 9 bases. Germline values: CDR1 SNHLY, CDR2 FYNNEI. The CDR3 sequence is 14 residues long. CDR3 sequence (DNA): TGTGCCAGCAGACAGGACCACTCTGGAAACACCATATATTTT. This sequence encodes CASRQDHSGNTIYF.

CDR3 protein: CASAPREISGNTIYF. In DNA, the CDR3 is TGCGCCAGCGCCCCGAGGGAAATCTCTGGAAACACCATATATTTT. This chain joins TRBV5-1 and TRBJ1-3; D is uncertain. Trimming shortened V by 7 bases and J by 0 bases, and 14 bases separated the two germline ends. CDR3 length equals 15 residues. CDR1 is SGHRS and CDR2 is YFSETQ in the germline V gene. Variable domain in full (rest from reference TRBV5-1 and TRBJ1-3): KAGVTQTPRYLIKTRGQQVTLSCSPISGHRSVSWYQQTPGQGLQFLFEYFSETQRNKGNFPGRFSGRQFSNSRSEMNVSTLELGDSALYLCASAPREISGNTIYFGEGSWLTVV.

The CDR3 sequence: CASSEYYPTIYSEAFF. In DNA, the CDR3 is TGTGCCAGCAGTGAATATTACCCAACAATATATTCTGAAGCTTTCTTT. This chain uses TRBV25-1 with TRBJ1-1, with no clear D. Trimming left V 0 bases short and J 6 bases short, with 17 bases between. This CDR3 comprises 16 residues. Germline V gene data show CDR1 as MGHDK and CDR2 as SYGVNS.

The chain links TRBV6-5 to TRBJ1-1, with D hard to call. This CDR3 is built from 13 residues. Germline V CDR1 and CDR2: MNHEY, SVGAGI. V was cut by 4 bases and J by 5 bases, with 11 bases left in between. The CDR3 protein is CASSFNPGTEAFF. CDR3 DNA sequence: TGTGCCAGCAGTTTTAATCCGGGGACTGAAGCTTTCTTT.

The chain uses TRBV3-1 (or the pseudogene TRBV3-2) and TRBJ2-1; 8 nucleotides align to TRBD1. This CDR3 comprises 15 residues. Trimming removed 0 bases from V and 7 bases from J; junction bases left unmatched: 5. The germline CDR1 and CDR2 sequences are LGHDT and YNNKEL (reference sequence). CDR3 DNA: TGTGCCAGCAGCCAAGACGGACAGGGATGGAATGAGCAGTTCTTC. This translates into CASSQDGQGWNEQFF.